A single sample is the source of the 7 T cell receptor beta chains below, sequenced in a study of cytomegalovirus exposure and HLA in healthy donors. PCR was performed using 60 Vbeta and 13 Jbeta primers. Using immunoSEQ multiplex PCR, the repertoire was profiled, and TCRdb retains in-frame clones only, with some absent. The repertoire includes 150,000 to 200,000 clones, over 75% of them detected once, and over 2.5% sits in the top ten. The sample taken for sequencing was PBMCs. These receptors came from a female donor in good health and CMV-seronegative.

The chain joins TRBV6-6 to TRBJ2-3, with 10 bases fitting TRBD2. The CDR3 sequence is 15 residues long. The junction had 5 bases not matched to a gene; V was cut back by 6 bases and J by 2 bases. Germline values: CDR1 MNHNY, CDR2 SVGAGI (reference sequence). The CDR3, as DNA: TGTGCCAGCAGGCCTAGCGGGAGTTTCACAGATACGCAGTATTTT. The encoded protein is CASRPSGSFTDTQYF.

This clone was counted between two and nine times. This chain links TRBV7-9 with TRBJ1-2; 8 positions match TRBD1. This CDR3 comprises 11 residues. V was pared by 10 bases and J by 8 bases, with 6 bases of the junction left unmatched. Germline values: CDR1 SEHNR, CDR2 FQNEAQ (reference sequence). The chain's CDR3 is CATEQGAGYTF. CDR3 coding DNA: TGTGCCACCGAGCAGGGGGCGGGCTACACCTTC.

This clone was picked up a small number of times. The chain uses TRBV7-2 and TRBJ2-3; tentatively, D is TRBD1 (5 bases). V lost 5 bases and J lost 4, with 10 bases in between. Germline assignment: CDR1 SGHTA and CDR2 FQGNSA. The CDR3 is 13 residues long. The CDR3, as DNA: TGTGCCAGCAGCGTTAGGGGCGCAGATACGCAGTATTTT. It codes for CASSVRGADTQYF.

The chain couples TRBV5-1 to TRBJ2-2, with 9 bases that match TRBD1. Germline values: CDR1 SGHRS, CDR2 YFSETQ. This CDR3 contains 16 residues. The J segment lost 4 bases and the V segment lost 6 bases, leaving 10 bases of the junction unmatched. Here the CDR3 DNA reads TGCGCCAGCAACCCACCGGGACAGGGCGGCACCGGGGAGCTGTTTTTT. This codes for CASNPPGQGGTGELFF.

The genes are TRBV4-2 and TRBJ2-1; 7 positions agree with TRBD2. CDR1 is LGHNA, CDR2 YNFKEQ, per germline. CDR3 length: 17 amino acids. The trim removed 1 base at V and 0 bases at J, leaving 6 bases unmatched. This CDR3 reads CASSQAAGLSSYNEQFF. The CDR3 coding sequence is TGTGCCAGCAGCCAAGCAGCGGGATTGAGCTCCTACAATGAGCAGTTCTTC.

The V gene is TRBV7-6, the J gene TRBJ2-3; TRBD1 aligns across 8 bases. This CDR3 comprises 16 residues. CDR1 and CDR2 (germline): SGHVS, FNYEAQ. The ends lost 3 bases at V and 2 bases at J; junction bases unmatched: 7. CDR3 sequence: CASSFTRTGFTDTQYF. The CDR3 nucleotides are TGTGCCAGCAGCTTCACTAGGACAGGGTTCACAGATACGCAGTATTTT.

This clone appeared once. In DNA form, the CDR3 reads TGTGCCAGCAGAAAAGACAGGGGTGTCGAAAAACTGTTTTTT. Encoded protein: CASRKDRGVEKLFF. The genes are TRBV2 and TRBJ1-4; 8 nucleotides match TRBD1. The CDR3 runs 14 residues. Germline V CDR1 and CDR2: SNHLY, FYNNEI. Trimming at V came to 6 bases and at J to 8 bases, leaving 8 bases not matched to a gene.